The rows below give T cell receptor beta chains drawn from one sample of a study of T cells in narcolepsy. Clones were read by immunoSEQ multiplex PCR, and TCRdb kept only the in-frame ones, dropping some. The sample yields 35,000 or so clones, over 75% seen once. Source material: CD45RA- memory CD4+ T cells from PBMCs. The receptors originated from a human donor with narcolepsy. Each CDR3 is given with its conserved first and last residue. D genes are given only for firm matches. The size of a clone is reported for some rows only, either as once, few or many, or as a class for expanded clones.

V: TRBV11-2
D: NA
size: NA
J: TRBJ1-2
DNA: TGTGCCAGCAGCTTAGGCGGGAGGGGGGGATATGGCTACACCTTC
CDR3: CASSLGGRGGYGYTF

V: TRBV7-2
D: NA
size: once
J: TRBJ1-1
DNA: TGTGCCAGCAGCCCCGGGGGGAACACTGAAGCTTTCTTT
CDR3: CASSPGGNTEAFF

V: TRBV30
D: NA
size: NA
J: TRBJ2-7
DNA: TGTGCCTGGAGCACGGCGGCACGCTACGAGCAGTACTTC
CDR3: CAWSTAARYEQYF

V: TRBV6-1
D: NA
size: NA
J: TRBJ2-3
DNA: TGTGCCAGCAAACAGGGCCATTTCACAGATACGCAGTATTTT
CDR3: CASKQGHFTDTQYF

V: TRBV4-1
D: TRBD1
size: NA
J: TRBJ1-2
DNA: TGCGCCAGCAGCCAAGTGCCCAGGGGGCGCGGCTATGGCTACACCTTC
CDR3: CASSQVPRGRGYGYTF

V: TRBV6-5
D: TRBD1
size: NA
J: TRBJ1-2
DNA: TGTGCCAGCAGGGACAGGGGGAACTATGGCTACACCTTC
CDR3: CASRDRGNYGYTF

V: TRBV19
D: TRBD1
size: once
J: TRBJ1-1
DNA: TGTGCCAGTAGTTTCCTACAGGGGGCCACTGAAGCTTTCTTT
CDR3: CASSFLQGATEAFF

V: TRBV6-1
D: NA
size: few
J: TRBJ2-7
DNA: TGTGCCAGCAGTGAATCCGTGCCAGTCTTC
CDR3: CASSESVPVF

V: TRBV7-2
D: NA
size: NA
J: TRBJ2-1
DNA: TGTGCCAGCAGCTTCGGGGGTAACTCCTACAATGAGCAGTTCTTC
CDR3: CASSFGGNSYNEQFF

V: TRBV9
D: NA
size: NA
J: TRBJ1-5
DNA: TGTGCCAGCAGCGTAGGGACAGTAAATCAGCCCCAGCATTTT
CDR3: CASSVGTVNQPQHF

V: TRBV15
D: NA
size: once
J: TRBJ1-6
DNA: TGTGCCACCAGCAGAGATAAGCGATCGGGCTTCTCCTATAATTCACCCCTCCACTTT
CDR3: CATSRDKRSGFSYNSPLHF

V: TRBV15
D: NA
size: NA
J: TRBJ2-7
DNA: TGTGCCACCAGCAGAGTGTATGACGAGGGATCCGAGCAGTACTTC
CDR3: CATSRVYDEGSEQYF

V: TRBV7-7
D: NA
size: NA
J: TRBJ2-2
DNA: TGTTCTACCCGCCGGGGGGCTAACACCGGGGAGCTGTTTTTT
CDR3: CSTRRGANTGELFF

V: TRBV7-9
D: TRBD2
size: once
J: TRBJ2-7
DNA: TGTGCCAGCAGCTTAGAACTAGCGGGGGCCGAGCAGTACTTC
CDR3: CASSLELAGAEQYF

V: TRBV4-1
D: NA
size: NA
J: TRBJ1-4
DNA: TGCGCCAGCAGCCAACAGTATTATGAAAAACTGTTTTTT
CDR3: CASSQQYYEKLFF

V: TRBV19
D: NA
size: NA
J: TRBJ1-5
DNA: TGTGCCAGTAGTATAGCGGTGGAACAGCCCCAGCATTTT
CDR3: CASSIAVEQPQHF

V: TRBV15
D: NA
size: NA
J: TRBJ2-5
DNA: TGTGCCACCAGCAGAGGTCAAGAGACCCAGTACTTC
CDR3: CATSRGQETQYF

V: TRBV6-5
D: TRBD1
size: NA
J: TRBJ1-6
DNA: TGTGCCAGCAGAACGGGACAGGTGGGCGGTTCACCCCTCCACTTT
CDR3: CASRTGQVGGSPLHF

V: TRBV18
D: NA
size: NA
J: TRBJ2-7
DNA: TGTGCCAGCTCACCGGTTGGGGAATACGAGCAGTACTTC
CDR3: CASSPVGEYEQYF

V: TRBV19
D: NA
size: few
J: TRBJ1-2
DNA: TGTGCCAGTAGAAACGGTGGGCTCAGTAATGGCTACACCTTC
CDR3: CASRNGGLSNGYTF

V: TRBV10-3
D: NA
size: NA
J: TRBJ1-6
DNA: TGTGCCATCAGTGAGTCAGGGTATAATTCACCCCTCCACTTT
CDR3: CAISESGYNSPLHF

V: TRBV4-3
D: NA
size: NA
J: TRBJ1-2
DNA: TGCGCCAGCAGCCAGGGCCTCCGGTTTAACTATGGCTACACCTTC
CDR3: CASSQGLRFNYGYTF

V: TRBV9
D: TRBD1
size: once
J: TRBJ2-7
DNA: TGTGCCAGCAGCGTAGCTACGGGAACAGGGGCCTACGAGCAGTACTTC
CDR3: CASSVATGTGAYEQYF

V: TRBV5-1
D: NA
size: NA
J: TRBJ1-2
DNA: TGCGCCAGCAGCTCGGACGGCTCGTCGAGGGATGGCTACACCTTC
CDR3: CASSSDGSSRDGYTF

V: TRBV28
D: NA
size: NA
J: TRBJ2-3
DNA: TGTGCCAGCAGTCCAGATCAGTTTGCAGATACGCAGTATTTT
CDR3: CASSPDQFADTQYF

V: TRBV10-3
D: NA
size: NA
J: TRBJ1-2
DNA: TGTGCCATCGGACTCGACAGCGCCTATGGCTACACCTTC
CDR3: CAIGLDSAYGYTF

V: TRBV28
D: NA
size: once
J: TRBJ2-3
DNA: TGTGCCAGCAGTTTAGGGATTGAGAGGTCTAGCACAGATACGCAGTATTTT
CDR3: CASSLGIERSSTDTQYF

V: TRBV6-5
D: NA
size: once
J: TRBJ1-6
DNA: TGTGCCAGCAGTTCTCTTAATTCACCCCTCCACTTT
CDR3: CASSSLNSPLHF

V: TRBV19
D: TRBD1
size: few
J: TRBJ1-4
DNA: TGTGCCAGTAAGGGACAGGGGAGTGAAAAACTGTTTTTT
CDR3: CASKGQGSEKLFF

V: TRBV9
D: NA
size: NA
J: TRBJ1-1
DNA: TGTGCCAGCAGCGTAGTGACGGGAAGGGAAGCTTTCTTT
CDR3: CASSVVTGREAFF

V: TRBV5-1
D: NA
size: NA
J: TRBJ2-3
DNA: TGCGCCAGCAGCTTGGTGAGTCCTGGTACGCAGTATTTT
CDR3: CASSLVSPGTQYF

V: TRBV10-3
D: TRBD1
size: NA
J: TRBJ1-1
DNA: TGTGCCATCAGTGATTCAGGGGGCGCCGGGAAAGCTTTCTTT
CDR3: CAISDSGGAGKAFF

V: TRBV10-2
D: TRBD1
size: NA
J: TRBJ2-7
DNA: TGCGCCAGCCAGGACAGGGTTATCTACGAGCAGTACTTC
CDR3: CASQDRVIYEQYF

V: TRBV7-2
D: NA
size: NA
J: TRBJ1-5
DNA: TGTGCCAGCAGCTTAGGAAGCCCGGGACAGCCCCAGCATTTT
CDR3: CASSLGSPGQPQHF

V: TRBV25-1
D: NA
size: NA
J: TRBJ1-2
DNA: TGTGCCAGCAGTGAATGGAATGGAGACCGCCCCGACGGCTACACCTTC
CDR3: CASSEWNGDRPDGYTF

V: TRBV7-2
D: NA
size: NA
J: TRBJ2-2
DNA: TGTGCCAGCAGTAGGGTCACCGGGGAGCTGTTTTTT
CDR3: CASSRVTGELFF

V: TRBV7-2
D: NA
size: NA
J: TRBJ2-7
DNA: TGTGCCAGCAGCTTAGCGTCTGGGGGGATCTCCTACGAGCAGTACTTC
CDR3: CASSLASGGISYEQYF

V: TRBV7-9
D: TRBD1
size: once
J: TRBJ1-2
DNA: TGTGCCAGCAGCGCCGGACAGGTCTATGGCTACACCTTC
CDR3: CASSAGQVYGYTF

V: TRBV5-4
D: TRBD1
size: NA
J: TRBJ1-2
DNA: TGTGCCAGCAGCTTGGAGAGAGGGGGCGGAGGCTACACCTTC
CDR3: CASSLERGGGGYTF

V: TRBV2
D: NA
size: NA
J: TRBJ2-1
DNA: TGTGCCAGCAGCTACGACTTCTCCTCGGTCAATGAGCAGTTCTTC
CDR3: CASSYDFSSVNEQFF

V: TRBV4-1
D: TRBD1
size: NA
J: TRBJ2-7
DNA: TGCGCCAGCAGCCAAGCGGGAGCAGGGGGCAACTACGAGCAGTACTTC
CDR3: CASSQAGAGGNYEQYF

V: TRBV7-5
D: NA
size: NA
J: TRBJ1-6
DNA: NA
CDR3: CARSAPSTLSSPLHF

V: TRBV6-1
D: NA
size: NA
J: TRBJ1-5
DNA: TGTGCCAGCAGTGAAATACAGGTTGGCCAGCCCCAGCATTTT
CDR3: CASSEIQVGQPQHF

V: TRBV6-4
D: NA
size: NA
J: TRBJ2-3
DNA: TGTGCCAGCAGCGTCACCGGGGCCGACACAGATACGCAGTATTTT
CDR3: CASSVTGADTDTQYF

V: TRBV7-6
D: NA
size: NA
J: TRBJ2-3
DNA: TGTGCCAGCAGCTTAACGGGACTCCGCACAGATACGCAGTATTTT
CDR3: CASSLTGLRTDTQYF

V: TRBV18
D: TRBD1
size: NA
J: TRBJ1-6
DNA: TGTGCCAGCTCATCCGGGGGACAGGAAGGGTGGGCCCTCCACTTT
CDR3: CASSSGGQEGWALHF

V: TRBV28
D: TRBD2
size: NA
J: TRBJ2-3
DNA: TGTGCCAGCAGTTTAGGGCCACACATTAGGGCCGGGACTAGCGGGGAGTATACGCAGTATTTT
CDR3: CASSLGPHIRAGTSGEYTQYF

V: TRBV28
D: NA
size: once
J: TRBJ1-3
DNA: TGTGCCAGCAGTCCGGACCTTCGCTCTGGAAACACCATATATTTT
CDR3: CASSPDLRSGNTIYF